Listed below are T cell receptor beta chains from one sample, sequenced in a study of sequential checkpoint blockade in melanoma. Profiling relied on immunoSEQ multiplex PCR, and the TCRdb table lists in-frame clones only, not all of them. The sample yields about 9,600 clones, around 24% seen once. The material was tumor tissue (inferred from file names), obtained from a patient given nivolumab and ipilimumab in sequence. These receptors were obtained from a human donor with melanoma. CDR3s include the opening cysteine and the closing phenylalanine or tryptophan. The D gene is left open where the match is weak. Rows may omit the clone size; those that give it use once, few, many or a size class.

CASRKDRGAYEQYF,TGTGCCAGCAGAAAGGACAGGGGCGCCTACGAGCAGTACTTC,many,TRBV6-8,TRBD1,TRBJ2-7
CSVVRGGPSTDTQYF,TGCAGCGTTGTCCGGGGCGGCCCTAGCACAGATACGCAGTATTTT,NA,TRBV29-1,NA,TRBJ2-3
CASSHRSGSMGETQYF,TGCGCCAGCAGCCATCGTTCCGGGAGCATGGGAGAGACCCAGTACTTC,few,TRBV4-1,NA,TRBJ2-5
CASSLGTADYSNQPQHF,TGCGCCAGCAGCTTGGGGACAGCGGACTATAGCAATCAGCCCCAGCATTTT,NA,TRBV5-1,NA,TRBJ1-5
CASSLRGRERGNYGYTF,TGTGCCAGCAGCTTGCGGGGACGGGAAAGGGGGAACTATGGCTACACCTTC,many,TRBV7-1,NA,TRBJ1-2
CAWTRQGVRTEAFF,TGTGCCTGGACTCGTCAGGGGGTTAGAACTGAAGCTTTCTTT,many,TRBV30,TRBD1,TRBJ1-1
CASSPGPNYEQYF,TGTGCCAGCAGTCCCGGACCTAACTACGAGCAGTACTTC,medium-sized,TRBV7-2,NA,TRBJ2-7
CASSLMGSSYEQYF,TGTGCCAGCAGTTTAATGGGGAGCTCCTACGAGCAGTACTTC,many,TRBV28,NA,TRBJ2-7
CAWSFGGSLGNQPQHF,TGTGCCTGGAGTTTTGGGGGATCATTAGGCAATCAGCCCCAGCATTTT,NA,TRBV30,NA,TRBJ1-5
CASSMVWGSGELFF,TGTGCCAGTAGTATGGTCTGGGGTTCCGGGGAGCTGTTTTTT,few,TRBV19,NA,TRBJ2-2
CASSPGQGGFGGYTF,TGTGCCAGCAGCCCAGGGCAGGGCGGATTCGGTGGCTACACCTTC,few,TRBV28,NA,TRBJ1-2